This T cell receptor beta chain comes out of a study of shared T cell receptors in the human thymus. Sequencing used immunoSEQ multiplex PCR; TCRdb keeps in-frame clones, though not all of them. The sample contains roughly 500,000 clones, 78% of which appear only once. V was cut by 0 bases and J by 5 bases, with 17 bases left in between. From germline, CDR1 is PRHDT and CDR2 FYEKMQ (reference sequence). The CDR3 consists of 16 residues. This clone was found a few times. This sample also appeared in a second study, on human thymus T cells. This second study notes: Thymus tissue was removed during corrective cardiac surgery. Repertoires from thymus and blood appeared to show biased V and J gene usage. Related research described thymic repertoires that were highly overlapping among unrelated individuals.

The V gene is TRBV13, the J gene TRBJ2-7; D perhaps matches TRBD1 (5 bases). This clonotype originated in a boy younger than two with a congenital heart defect. Sequenced material: thymocytes. CDR3 loop: CASSLGEGESSHEQYF. Here the CDR3 DNA reads TGTGCCAGCAGCTTAGGCGAAGGGGAATCCTCACACGAGCAGTACTTC.